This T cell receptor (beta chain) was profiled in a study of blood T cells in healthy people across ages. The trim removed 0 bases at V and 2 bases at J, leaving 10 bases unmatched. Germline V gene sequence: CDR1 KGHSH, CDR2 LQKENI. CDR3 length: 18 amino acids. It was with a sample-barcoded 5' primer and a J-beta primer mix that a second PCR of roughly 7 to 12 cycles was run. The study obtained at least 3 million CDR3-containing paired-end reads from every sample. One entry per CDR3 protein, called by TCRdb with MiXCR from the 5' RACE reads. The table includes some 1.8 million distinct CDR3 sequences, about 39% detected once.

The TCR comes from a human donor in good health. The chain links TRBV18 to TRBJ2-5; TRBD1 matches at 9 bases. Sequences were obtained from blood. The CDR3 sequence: CASSPPRGQGRIQETQYF. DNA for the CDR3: TGTGCCAGCTCACCACCGAGGGGACAGGGCAGGATACAAGAGACCCAGTACTTC.